The 5 T cell receptor beta chains given below trace back to one sample, sequenced in a study of T cells after yellow fever vaccination. TCRdb itself ran the 5' RACE reads through MiXCR, one entry per CDR3 protein. The table shows 250,000 to 300,000 distinct CDR3 sequences, with about 5.2% occurring only once. The sequences come from CD4+ T cells sorted from PBMCs, collected on the day of the yellow fever booster vaccination. The receptors shown here come from a man aged 18 to 35 who received the YFV17D yellow fever vaccine.

This clonotype was seen a handful of times. The chain recombines TRBV6-2 or TRBV6-3 with TRBJ2-1, with 7 bases lining up with TRBD2. V gave up 6 bases and J gave up 7 bases; unmatched junction bases: 12. The CDR3 spans 15 residues. Germline assignment: CDR1 MNHEY and CDR2 SVGEGT. For the CDR3, the DNA is TGTGCCAGCAGGGAGTGGGGGGGGTCAAGGAATGAGCAGTTCTTC. Translated: CASREWGGSRNEQFF.

A few counts support this clonotype. This sequence joins TRBV4-3 and TRBJ2-7, with D perhaps TRBD2 (5 bases). This CDR3 region has 15 residues. Trimming pared 0 bases from V and 3 bases from J, leaving 12 bases between. Germline loops: CDR1 LGHNA, CDR2 YSLEER. The CDR3 here is CASSQDWRAGYEQYF. CDR3 in DNA: TGCGCCAGCAGCCAAGATTGGCGGGCAGGCTACGAGCAGTACTTC.

This chain connects TRBV6-1 to TRBJ2-3; D is perhaps TRBD1 (7 bases). Trimming took 7 bases from V and 5 from J, leaving 13 bases between them. CDR3 length: 13 residues. Germline loops: CDR1 MNHNS, CDR2 SASEGT. The CDR3 spells CASNRQGGDTQYF. Here the CDR3 DNA reads TGTGCCAGCAACCGACAGGGAGGAGATACGCAGTATTTT.

The sample holds a few counts of this clonotype. The chain employs TRBV3-1 and TRBJ2-3; D not resolved. Germline lookup yields CDR1 LGHDT and CDR2 YNNKEL (reference sequence). The CDR3 sequence is 12 residues long. V gave up 6 bases and J gave up 6 bases, with 10 bases separating them. CDR3 sequence: CASSLHLDTQYF. The CDR3 coding sequence is TGTGCCAGCAGTCTCCACTTGGATACGCAGTATTTT.

V usage is TRBV3-1 and J usage is TRBJ2-5, with 9 nucleotides matching TRBD1. Germline V gives CDR1 LGHDT, CDR2 YNNKEL (reference sequence). Trimming cost V 6 bases and J 5 bases; bases outside gene matches: 4. CDR3 length: 13 amino acids. The CDR3 region is CASRSGTGETQYF. The CDR3 DNA reads TGTGCCAGCAGATCCGGGACAGGGGAGACCCAGTACTTC.